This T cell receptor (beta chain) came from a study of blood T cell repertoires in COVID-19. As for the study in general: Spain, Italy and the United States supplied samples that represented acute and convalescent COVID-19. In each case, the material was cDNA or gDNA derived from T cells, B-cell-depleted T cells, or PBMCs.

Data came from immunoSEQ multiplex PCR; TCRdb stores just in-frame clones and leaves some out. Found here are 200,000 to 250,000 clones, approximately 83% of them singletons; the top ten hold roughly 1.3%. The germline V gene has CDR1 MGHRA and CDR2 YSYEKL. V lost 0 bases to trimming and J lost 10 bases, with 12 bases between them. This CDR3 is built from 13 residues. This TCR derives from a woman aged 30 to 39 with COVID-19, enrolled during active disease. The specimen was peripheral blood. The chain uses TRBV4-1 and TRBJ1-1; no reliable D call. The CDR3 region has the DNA TGCGCCAGCAGCCAAGATTCCAGATCTGGAGCTTTCTTT. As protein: CASSQDSRSGAFF.